This entry is about one TCR beta chain. Authors' data handling: Scientists estimated how many nucleated cells there were by amplifying reference gene primers. TCRdb's copy holds only in-frame clones and misses some; the assay was immunoSEQ multiplex PCR. V and J calls and clone size are as listed in that table; D and trimming were resolved from the DNA. Seen here are about 180,000 clones, around 87% observed once, and the top ten hold roughly 2.6%. This entry belongs to a study of blood T cell repertoires in COVID-19. Study summary: Sample material is recorded as cDNA or gDNA derived from T cells, B-cell-depleted T cells, or PBMCs.

The origin of this receptor is a man between 35 and 55 years old with active or convalescent COVID-19. The sample was peripheral blood.

CDR3 amino acids: CASSAGQGDEKLFF. The CDR3 DNA reads TGTGCCAGCAGCGCGGGACAGGGAGATGAAAAACTGTTTTTT. V is TRBV5-5 and J is TRBJ1-4, with 9 bases aligning to TRBD1. The length of the CDR3 is 14 residues. The V and J ends lost 4 bases and 6 bases, in that order; junction bases with no gene match: 4. CDR1 SGHKS and CDR2 YYEKEE come from the germline V gene (reference sequence).